This T cell receptor beta chain comes out of a study of Graves' ophthalmopathy and Graves' hyperthyroidism. RNA transcripts were the template, and TCR beta CDR3 regions were amplified from them. An initial RT-PCR round employing HTBI primers preceded a second-round multiplex PCR. MiXCR was run by TCRdb on the multiplex PCR reads, yielding one entry per CDR3 protein. Of 300,000 to 450,000 distinct CDR3 sequences in the sample, 17% were seen once. Hyperthyroidism patients had new diagnoses, durations under 2 months, and ages of 18 to 65. If patients had other autoimmune diseases, uncontrolled infections, pregnancy or lactation, they were excluded. This clonotype has at least ten counts. The junction departs from the called germline gene at one end, perhaps through a read error. Input material: peripheral blood. This TCR was sampled from an adult woman with stable Graves' hyperthyroidism.

DNA of the CDR3: TGTGCCAGCAGTTCCACCCTCGGGAGCAACATTAAGTACTTC. It translates to CASSSTLGSNIKYF. The V call is TRBV27, the J call TRBJ2-4, with D possibly matching TRBD2 (6 bases). The germline V gene encodes CDR1 MNHEY and CDR2 SMNVEV (reference sequence). CDR3 length: 14 residues.